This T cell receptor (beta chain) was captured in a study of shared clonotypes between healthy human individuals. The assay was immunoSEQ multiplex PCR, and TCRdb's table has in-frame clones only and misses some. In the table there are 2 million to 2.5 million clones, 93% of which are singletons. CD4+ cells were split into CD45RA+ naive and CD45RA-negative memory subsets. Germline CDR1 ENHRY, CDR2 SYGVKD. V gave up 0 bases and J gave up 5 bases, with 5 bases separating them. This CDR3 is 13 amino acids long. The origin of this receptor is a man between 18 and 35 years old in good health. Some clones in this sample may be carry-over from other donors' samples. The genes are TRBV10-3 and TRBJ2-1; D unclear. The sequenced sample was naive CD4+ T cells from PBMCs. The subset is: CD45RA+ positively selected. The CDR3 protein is CAISESADNEQFF. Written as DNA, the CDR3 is TGTGCCATCAGTGAGTCTGCAGACAATGAGCAGTTCTTC.